The sample holds a few counts of the clone carrying this T cell receptor (beta chain). Its specificity is not known. CD4+CD25+CD127- Tregs, CD4+CD25- non-Tregs, CD4 and CD8 cells were sorted. The source of the sample is a study of Tregs in tolerant kidney transplant recipients. Study-wide points: This study did not directly address biological reproducibility. Donor-specific Treg expansion exceeded global Treg expansion in tolerant patients, suggesting antigen drive.

Per germline, CDR1 SGHTA and CDR2 FQGTGA. This CDR3 has 13 residues. V lost 5 bases to trimming and J lost 7 bases, with 9 bases between them. Profiled with immunoSEQ multiplex PCR; TCRdb holds only in-frame clones, not every one. The table shows about 83,000 clones, with 98% occurring only once. The chain employs TRBV7-3 and TRBJ1-6, with no clear D. The TCR was taken from a human donor who received a combined kidney and bone marrow transplant. The source material was CD4+ T cells from blood, sampled before the transplant. For the CDR3, the DNA is TGTGCCAGCAGCCGCGTCCCGAATTCACCCCTCCACTTT. It encodes CASSRVPNSPLHF.